The rows below give T cell receptor beta chains drawn from one sample of a study of T cell repertoires in cytomegalovirus infection. One entry per CDR3 protein, called by TCRdb with MiXCR from the reads. Of about 530,000 distinct CDR3 sequences listed, around 27% are singletons. Sequenced input: PBMCs. The source of these receptors is a human donor in good health (CMV status not recorded). Some clones in this sample may be carry-over from other donors' samples. CDR3s include the opening cysteine and the closing phenylalanine or tryptophan. D genes are given only for firm matches. Clone size, where shown, is once, few, many, or a class for clones that have expanded.

>NA|TRBD1|TRBJ1-1|TRBV28
TGTGCCAGCAGTTTAATAGGGCGGACAGGTGGGACTGAAGCTTTCTTT
CASSLIGRTGGTEAFF
>NA|NA|TRBJ1-1|TRBV2
TGTGCCAGCACCCCGGGACAAGCAAACACTGAAGCTTTCTTT
CASTPGQANTEAFF
>few|TRBD1|TRBJ1-1|TRBV20-1
TGCAGTGCTAGAGAAGTCAGACAGGGAAGGGTAGCTTTCTTT
CSAREVRQGRVAFF
>NA|NA|TRBJ1-1|TRBV3-1
TGTGCCAGCAGGCCCCGGGGGTCTCCCACTGAAGCTTTCTTT
CASRPRGSPTEAFF
>NA|TRBD1|TRBJ1-5|TRBV24-1
TGTGCCACCAGTGACTCCGGGACAGGGGGCCTTCAGCCCCAGCATTTT
CATSDSGTGGLQPQHF
>NA|NA|TRBJ1-3|TRBV5-4
TGTGCCAGCAGCTTGGACCCAGTTGGAAACACCATATATTTT
CASSLDPVGNTIYF
>NA|NA|TRBJ2-3|TRBV20-1
TGCAGTGCCCTTCGGGGCCGTAGGTCCACAGATACGCAGTATTTT
CSALRGRRSTDTQYF
>NA|TRBD1|TRBJ1-5|TRBV30
TGTGCCTGGAGTGTAGGGGACAGGGCGAGTCAGCCCCAGCATTTT
CAWSVGDRASQPQHF
>many|NA|TRBJ2-7|TRBV7-9
TGTGCCAGCAGCCCCGCGACGGGTTCCTACGAGCAGTACTTC
CASSPATGSYEQYF
>NA|NA|TRBJ1-1|TRBV2
TGTGCCAGCCAGGGCCTGAACACTGAAGCTTTCTTT
CASQGLNTEAFF
>NA|NA|TRBJ2-1|TRBV24-1
TGTGCCACCAGTGACCCAGGACAGAGCTCCTACAATGAGCAGTTCTTC
CATSDPGQSSYNEQFF
>few|NA|TRBJ1-2|TRBV7-2
TGTGCCAGCCTTAAAACGGGGGCGCACTATGGCTACACCTTC
CASLKTGAHYGYTF
>NA|TRBD1|TRBJ2-7|TRBV4-1
TGCGCCAGCAGCCAAGAAACCACGGCAGGGGGCTACTACGAGCAGTACTTC
CASSQETTAGGYYEQYF
>many|TRBD2|TRBJ2-5|TRBV7-9
TGTGCCAGCAGTATGGGGACTAGCGGGAGCCTAGAGACCCAGTACTTC
CASSMGTSGSLETQYF
>NA|NA|TRBJ2-1|TRBV6-5
TGTGCCAGCAGAGCCAGCAGACAGCGGAATGAGCAGTTCTTC
CASRASRQRNEQFF
>few|TRBD2|TRBJ2-5|TRBV20-1
TGCAGTGCCAAGCCGGGACTAGCGGACCAAGAGACCCAGTACTTC
CSAKPGLADQETQYF
>NA|NA|TRBJ2-1|TRBV7-2
TGTGCCACTCAGGGGCAAGAGTACTACAATGAGCAGTTCTTC
CATQGQEYYNEQFF
>many|TRBD1|TRBJ1-5|TRBV7-6
TGTGCCAGCAGCCCGAACAGGGGGGGATTGGACCAGCCCCAGCATTTT
CASSPNRGGLDQPQHF
>few|TRBD2|TRBJ2-1|TRBV12-3/TRBV12-4
TGTGCCAGCAGTTTCAGCGGGAGGAGGAATGAGCAGTTCTTC
CASSFSGRRNEQFF
>NA|TRBD2|TRBJ2-1|TRBV19
TGTGCCAGTAGTACCCACCCGGGACTACCTAGGATGGATGAGCAGTTCTTC
CASSTHPGLPRMDEQFF
>many|NA|TRBJ2-3|TRBV7-9
TGTGCCAGCAGCCCCCCCGGGCAAAGCACAGATACGCAGTATTTT
CASSPPGQSTDTQYF
>NA|NA|TRBJ2-3|TRBV9
TGTGCCAGCAGCGTAAGTGGCGGACTTCCGACTCCCGATACGCAGTATTTT
CASSVSGGLPTPDTQYF
>NA|TRBD1|TRBJ1-1|TRBV5-6
TGTGCCAGCAGCCCGAGACAGGGGACCCTAGGAAACACTGAAGCTTTCTTT
CASSPRQGTLGNTEAFF
>few|NA|TRBJ1-5|TRBV4-3
TGCGCCAGCAGCCAAGATCGAACAGTAAGCAATCAGCCCCAGCATTTT
CASSQDRTVSNQPQHF
>few|TRBD1|TRBJ1-4|TRBV19
TGTGCCAGTAGTATGGGACAGGGAGGAGGAGGTGAAAAACTGTTTTTT
CASSMGQGGGGEKLFF
>NA|TRBD1|TRBJ1-5|TRBV4-1
TGCGCCAGCAGCCAAGGGAGGGGACAGGGGGCCTTAAATCAGCCCCAGCATTTT
CASSQGRGQGALNQPQHF
>NA|TRBD2|TRBJ2-2|TRBV5-6
TGTGCCAGCAGTCGGGGGGAGATAAGGACCGGGGAGCTGTTTTTT
CASSRGEIRTGELFF
>NA|TRBD2|TRBJ2-1|TRBV19
TGTGCCAGTAGTGGGGGTGGACTAGCGGGATACAATGAGCAGTTCTTC
CASSGGGLAGYNEQFF
>NA|NA|TRBJ1-2|TRBV7-9
TGTGCCAGCAGCTTAGCGCCGGTAGGGGGAATAGGCTACACCTTC
CASSLAPVGGIGYTF
>few|TRBD2|TRBJ2-7|TRBV7-3
TGTGCCAGCAGCTCGACCGGGACTAGCCACAACGAGCAGTACTTC
CASSSTGTSHNEQYF
>many|NA|TRBJ2-2|TRBV7-2
TGTGCCAGCAGCCAAGAGGGTCGCGGGGAGCTGTTTTTT
CASSQEGRGELFF
>once|NA|TRBJ2-1|TRBV5-4
TGTGCCAGCAGCGGAATAGCAGGGTTCAATGAGCAGTTCTTC
CASSGIAGFNEQFF
>few|NA|TRBJ2-1|TRBV10-3
TGTGCCATCAGTGAGTCCTTAGGCAATGAGCAGTTCTTC
CAISESLGNEQFF
>NA|TRBD1|TRBJ2-6|TRBV7-9
TGTGCCAGCAGCTTCTCCCCCCAGGGGGCTGGGGCCAACGTCCTGACTTTC
CASSFSPQGAGANVLTF
>few|NA|TRBJ2-1|TRBV19
TGTGCCAGTAGTATTCCGGATGAGCAGTTCTTC
CASSIPDEQFF